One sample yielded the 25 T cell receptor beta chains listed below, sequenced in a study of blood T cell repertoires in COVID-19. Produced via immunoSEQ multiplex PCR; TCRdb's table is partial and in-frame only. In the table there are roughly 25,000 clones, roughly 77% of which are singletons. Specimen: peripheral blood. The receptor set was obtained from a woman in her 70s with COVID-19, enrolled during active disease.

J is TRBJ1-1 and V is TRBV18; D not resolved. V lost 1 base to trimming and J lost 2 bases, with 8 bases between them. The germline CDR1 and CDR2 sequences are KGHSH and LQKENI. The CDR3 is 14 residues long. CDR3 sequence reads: CASSPRSDNTEAFF. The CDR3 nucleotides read TGTGCCAGCTCACCACGGTCAGATAACACTGAAGCTTTCTTT.

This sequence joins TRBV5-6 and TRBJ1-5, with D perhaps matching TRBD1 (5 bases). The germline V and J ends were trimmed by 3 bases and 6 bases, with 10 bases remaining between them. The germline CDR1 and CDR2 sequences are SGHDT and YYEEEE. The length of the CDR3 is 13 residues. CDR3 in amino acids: CASSSGMAQPQHF. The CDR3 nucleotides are TGTGCCAGCAGCTCAGGGATGGCTCAGCCCCAGCATTTT. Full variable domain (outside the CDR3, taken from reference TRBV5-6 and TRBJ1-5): DAGVTQSPTHLIKTRGQQVTLRCSPKSGHDTVSWYQQALGQGPQFIFQYYEEEERQRGNFPDRFSGHQFPNYSSELNVNALLLGDSALYLCASSSGMAQPQHFGDGTRLSIL.

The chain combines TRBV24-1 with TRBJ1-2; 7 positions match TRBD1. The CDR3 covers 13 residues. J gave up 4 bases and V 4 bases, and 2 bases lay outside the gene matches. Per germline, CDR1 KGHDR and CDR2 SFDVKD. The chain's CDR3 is CATSEDRTYGYTF. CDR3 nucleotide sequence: TGTGCCACCAGTGAGGACAGGACCTATGGCTACACCTTC.

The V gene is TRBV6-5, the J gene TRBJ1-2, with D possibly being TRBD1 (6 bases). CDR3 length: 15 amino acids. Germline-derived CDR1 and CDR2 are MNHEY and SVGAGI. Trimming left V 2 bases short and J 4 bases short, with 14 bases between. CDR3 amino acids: CASSYPPSRGYGYTF. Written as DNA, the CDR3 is TGTGCCAGCAGTTACCCGCCATCCAGGGGCTATGGCTACACCTTC.

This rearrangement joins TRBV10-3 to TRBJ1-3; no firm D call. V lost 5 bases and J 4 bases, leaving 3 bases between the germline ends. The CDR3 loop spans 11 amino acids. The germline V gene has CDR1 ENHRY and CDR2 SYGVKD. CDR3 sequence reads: CAISQGNTIYF. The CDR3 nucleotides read TGTGCCATCAGTCAGGGAAACACCATATATTTT.

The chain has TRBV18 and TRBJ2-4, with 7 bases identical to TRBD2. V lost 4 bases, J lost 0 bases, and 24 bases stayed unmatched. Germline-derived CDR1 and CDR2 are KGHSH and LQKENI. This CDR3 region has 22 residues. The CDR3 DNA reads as TGTGCCAGCTCACGGGAGGGTCAAGGCCCTTCCTGGGGCTCCCTAGCCAAAAACATTCAGTACTTC. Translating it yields CASSREGQGPSWGSLAKNIQYF.

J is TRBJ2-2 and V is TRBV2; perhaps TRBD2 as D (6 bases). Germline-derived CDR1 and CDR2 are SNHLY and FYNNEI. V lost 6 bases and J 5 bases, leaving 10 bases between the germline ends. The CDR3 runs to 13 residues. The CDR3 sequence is CASRGDWTGELFF. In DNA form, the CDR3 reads TGTGCCAGCAGGGGGGACTGGACCGGGGAGCTGTTTTTT.

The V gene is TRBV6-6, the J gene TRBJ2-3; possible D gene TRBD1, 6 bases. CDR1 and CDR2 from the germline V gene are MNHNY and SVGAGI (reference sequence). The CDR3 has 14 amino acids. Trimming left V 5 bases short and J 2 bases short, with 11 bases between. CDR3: CASSRGQNTDTQYF. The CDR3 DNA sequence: TGTGCCAGCAGTCGGGGACAAAACACAGATACGCAGTATTTT.

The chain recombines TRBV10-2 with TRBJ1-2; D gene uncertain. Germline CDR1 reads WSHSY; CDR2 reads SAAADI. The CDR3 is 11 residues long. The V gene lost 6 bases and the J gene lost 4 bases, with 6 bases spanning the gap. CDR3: CASRGLYGYTF. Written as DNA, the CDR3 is TGCGCCAGCAGGGGCCTCTATGGCTACACCTTC.

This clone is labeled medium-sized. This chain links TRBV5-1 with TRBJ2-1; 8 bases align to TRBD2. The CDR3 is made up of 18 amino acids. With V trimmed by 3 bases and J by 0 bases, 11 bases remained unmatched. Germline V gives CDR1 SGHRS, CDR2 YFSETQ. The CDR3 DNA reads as TGCGCCAGCAGCTCGACCCCCCTAGCGGGCAGCTCCTACAATGAGCAGTTCTTC. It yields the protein CASSSTPLAGSSYNEQFF.

CDR3 protein: CASTGWGGRFITDTQYF. Here the CDR3 DNA reads TGTGCCAGCACCGGGTGGGGCGGGAGGTTTATTACAGATACGCAGTATTTT. The chain combines TRBV6-4 with TRBJ2-3, with 8 nucleotides matching TRBD2. The ends lost 7 bases at V and 3 bases at J; junction bases unmatched: 15. This CDR3 region has 17 residues. In germline, CDR1 is MRHNA, CDR2 SNTAGT.

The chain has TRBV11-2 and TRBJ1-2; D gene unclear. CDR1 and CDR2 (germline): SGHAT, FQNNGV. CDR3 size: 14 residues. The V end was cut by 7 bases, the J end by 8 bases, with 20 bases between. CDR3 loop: CASKVDLTRRGYTF. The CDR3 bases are TGTGCCAGCAAGGTTGACCTTACACGGAGGGGCTACACCTTC.

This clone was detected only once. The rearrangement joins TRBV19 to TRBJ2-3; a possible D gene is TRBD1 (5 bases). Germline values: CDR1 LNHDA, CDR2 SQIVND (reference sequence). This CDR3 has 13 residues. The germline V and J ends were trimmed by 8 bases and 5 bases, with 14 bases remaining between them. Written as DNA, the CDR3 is TGTGCCAGTTCCTCTGGGGCTGGAGATACGCAGTATTTT. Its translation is CASSSGAGDTQYF. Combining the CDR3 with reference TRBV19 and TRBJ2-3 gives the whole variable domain DGGITQSPKYLFRKEGQNVTLSCEQNLNHDAMYWYRQDPGQGLRLIYYSQIVNDFQKGDIAEGYSVSREKKESFPLTVTSAQKNPTAFYLCASSSGAGDTQYFGPGTRLTVL.

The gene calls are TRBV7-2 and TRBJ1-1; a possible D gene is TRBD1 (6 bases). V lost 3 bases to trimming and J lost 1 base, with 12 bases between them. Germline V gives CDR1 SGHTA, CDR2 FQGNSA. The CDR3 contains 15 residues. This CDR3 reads CASSLTGGGNTEAFF. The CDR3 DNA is TGTGCCAGCAGCTTGACAGGCGGGGGGAACACTGAAGCTTTCTTT.

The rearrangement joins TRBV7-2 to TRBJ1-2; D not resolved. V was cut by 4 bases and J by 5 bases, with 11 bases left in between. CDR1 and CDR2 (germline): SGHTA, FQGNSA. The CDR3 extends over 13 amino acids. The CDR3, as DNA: TGTGCCAGCAGCTCCCGACGGACTTATGGCTACACCTTC. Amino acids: CASSSRRTYGYTF. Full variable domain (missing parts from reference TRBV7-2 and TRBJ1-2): GAGVSQSPSNKVTEKGKDVELRCDPISGHTALYWYRQSLGQGLEFLIYFQGNSAPDKSGLPSDRFSAERTGGSVSTLTIQRTQQEDSAVYLCASSSRRTYGYTFGSGTRLTVV.

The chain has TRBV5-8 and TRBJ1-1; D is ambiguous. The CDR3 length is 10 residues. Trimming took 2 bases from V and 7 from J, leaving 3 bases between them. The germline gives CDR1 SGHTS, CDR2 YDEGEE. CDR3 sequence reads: CASSFGEAFF. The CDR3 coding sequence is TGTGCCAGCAGCTTCGGTGAAGCTTTCTTT.

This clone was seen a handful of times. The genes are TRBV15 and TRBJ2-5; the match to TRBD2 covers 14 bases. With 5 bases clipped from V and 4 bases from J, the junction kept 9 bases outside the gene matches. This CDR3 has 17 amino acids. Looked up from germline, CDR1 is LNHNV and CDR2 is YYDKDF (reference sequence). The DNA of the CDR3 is TGTGCCACCAGCGGCGGGACTAGCGGGAGAAGTAGAGAGACCCAGTACTTC. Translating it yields CATSGGTSGRSRETQYF.

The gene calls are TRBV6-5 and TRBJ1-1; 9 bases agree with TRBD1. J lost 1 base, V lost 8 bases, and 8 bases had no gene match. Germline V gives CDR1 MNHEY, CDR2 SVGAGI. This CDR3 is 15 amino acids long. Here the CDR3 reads CASQFGQGPNTEAFF. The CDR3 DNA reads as TGTGCCAGCCAGTTCGGACAGGGGCCGAACACTGAAGCTTTCTTT.

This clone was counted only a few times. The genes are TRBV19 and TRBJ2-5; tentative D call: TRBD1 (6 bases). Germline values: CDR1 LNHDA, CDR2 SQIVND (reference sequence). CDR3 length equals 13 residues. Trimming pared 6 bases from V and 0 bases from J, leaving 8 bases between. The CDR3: CASRRQDQETQYF. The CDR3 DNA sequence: TGTGCCAGTAGAAGACAGGACCAAGAGACCCAGTACTTC.

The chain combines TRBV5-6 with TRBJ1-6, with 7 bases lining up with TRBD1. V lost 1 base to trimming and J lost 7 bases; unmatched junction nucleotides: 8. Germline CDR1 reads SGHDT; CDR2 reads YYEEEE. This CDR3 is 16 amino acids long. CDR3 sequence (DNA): TGTGCCAGCAGCTTGTTTCGTCAGGGGGGAAATTCACCCCTCCACTTT. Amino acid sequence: CASSLFRQGGNSPLHF. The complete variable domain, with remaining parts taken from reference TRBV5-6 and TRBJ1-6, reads DAGVTQSPTHLIKTRGQQVTLRCSPKSGHDTVSWYQQALGQGPQFIFQYYEEEERQRGNFPDRFSGHQFPNYSSELNVNALLLGDSALYLCASSLFRQGGNSPLHFGNGTRLTVT.

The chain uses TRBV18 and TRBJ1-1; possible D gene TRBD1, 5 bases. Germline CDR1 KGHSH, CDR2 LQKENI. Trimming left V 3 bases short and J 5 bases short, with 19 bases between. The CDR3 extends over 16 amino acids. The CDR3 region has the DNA TGTGCCAGCTCACCGAACGGCCAGGGCTTTAATACTGAAGCTTTCTTT. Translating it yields CASSPNGQGFNTEAFF.

CDR3 in DNA: TGTGCCAGCAGCCAATTATCCGGAGGGAGGCCTGAAGCTTTCTTT. Its protein is CASSQLSGGRPEAFF. The genes are TRBV3-1 (or the pseudogene TRBV3-2) and TRBJ1-1; no clear D. The CDR3 contains 15 residues. The germline gives CDR1 LGHDT, CDR2 YNNKEL (reference sequence). V gave up 2 bases and J gave up 6 bases, with 16 bases separating them.

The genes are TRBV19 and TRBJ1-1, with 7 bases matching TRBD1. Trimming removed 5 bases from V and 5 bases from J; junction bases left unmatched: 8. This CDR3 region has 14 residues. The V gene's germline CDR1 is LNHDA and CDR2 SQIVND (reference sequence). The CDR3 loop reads CASSPRQGWTEAFF. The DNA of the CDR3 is TGTGCCAGTAGTCCAAGACAGGGTTGGACTGAAGCTTTCTTT.

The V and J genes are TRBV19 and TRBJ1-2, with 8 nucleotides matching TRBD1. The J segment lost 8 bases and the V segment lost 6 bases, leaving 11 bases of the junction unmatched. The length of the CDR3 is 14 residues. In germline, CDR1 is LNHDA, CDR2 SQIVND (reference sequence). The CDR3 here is CASSSHGQGRGYTF. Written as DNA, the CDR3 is TGTGCCAGTAGCAGCCACGGACAGGGCCGAGGCTACACCTTC.

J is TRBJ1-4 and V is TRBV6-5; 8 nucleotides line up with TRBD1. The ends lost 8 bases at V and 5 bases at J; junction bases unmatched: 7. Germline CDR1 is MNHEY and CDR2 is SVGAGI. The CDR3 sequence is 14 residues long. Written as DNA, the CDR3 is TGTGCCAGCTGCCCCTACAGGGGGAATGAAAAACTGTTTTTT. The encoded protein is CASCPYRGNEKLFF.